The 26 T cell receptor beta chains in this list originate from one sample, sequenced in a study of blood T cell repertoires in COVID-19. Measured with immunoSEQ multiplex PCR; TCRdb has only the in-frame clones, and not every one. The repertoire holds 100,000 to 150,000 clones, about 89% seen once, with about 4.1% in the top ten. The specimen sequenced was peripheral blood. Receptor source: a man aged 55-75 years with COVID-19, enrolled during active disease.

This clone was seen a single time. The chain links TRBV4-3 to TRBJ2-5, with a tentative D call TRBD2 (7 bases). The V end lost 1 base, the J end lost 4 bases, and 16 bases lay between the germline ends. Germline CDR1 is LGHNA and CDR2 is YSLEER. The CDR3 is made up of 16 amino acids. The CDR3 spells CASSQVGGGAPETQYF. As DNA, the CDR3 is TGCGCCAGCAGCCAAGTTGGAGGGGGGGCCCCAGAGACCCAGTACTTC.

The chain recombines TRBV6-5 with TRBJ2-7; 7 bases line up with TRBD2. Germline V gives CDR1 MNHEY, CDR2 SVGAGI. This CDR3 is built from 13 residues. V was pared by 2 bases and J by 9 bases, with 7 bases of the junction left unmatched. CDR3 region: CASSYGGGDRQYF. The CDR3 DNA reads as TGTGCCAGCAGTTACGGTGGGGGGGATCGGCAGTACTTC.

The rearrangement uses TRBV15 and TRBJ2-1, with a possible D match to TRBD1 (5 bases). Germline loops: CDR1 LNHNV, CDR2 YYDKDF (reference sequence). The length of the CDR3 is 15 residues. V was trimmed by 0 bases and J by 10 bases, leaving 16 bases between them. In DNA form, the CDR3 reads TGTGCCACCAGCAGAGACGGCAGGGCAGGAAGCGAGCAGTTCTTC. Translating gives CATSRDGRAGSEQFF.

V is TRBV3-1 (or the pseudogene TRBV3-2) and J is TRBJ1-4; 10 bases are shared with TRBD1. With 2 bases clipped from V and 5 bases from J, the junction kept 2 bases outside the gene matches. This CDR3 is built from 15 residues. The germline V gene encodes CDR1 LGHDT and CDR2 YNNKEL (reference sequence). As DNA, the CDR3 is TGTGCCAGCAGCCAACCGGGACAGGGGAATGAAAAACTGTTTTTT. This codes for CASSQPGQGNEKLFF.

The chain uses TRBV5-5 and TRBJ1-2, with 10 bases lining up with TRBD1. There are 18 residues in the CDR3. The V gene end was trimmed by 4 bases and the J gene end by 6 bases; junction bases not matched to a gene: 18. The germline V gene encodes CDR1 SGHKS and CDR2 YYEKEE (reference sequence). The CDR3 reads CASSLGSPRTGGRNGYTF. DNA for the CDR3: TGTGCCAGCAGCCTCGGCTCACCACGGACAGGGGGAAGGAATGGCTACACCTTC.

The chain employs TRBV24-1 and TRBJ1-2; TRBD1 aligns across 7 bases. The CDR3 is 19 residues long. V trimming: 2 bases; J trimming: 6 bases; junction bases outside the gene matches: 20. The V gene's germline CDR1 is KGHDR and CDR2 SFDVKD. The CDR3 region is CATSDSVRDRPITPHGYTF. CDR3 nucleotides: TGTGCCACCAGTGATTCCGTCCGGGACAGACCCATTACTCCTCATGGCTACACCTTC.

The chain combines TRBV6-5 with TRBJ1-6, with D perhaps TRBD1 (6 bases). The CDR3 runs to 13 residues. The V gene lost 8 bases and the J gene lost 11 bases, with 16 bases spanning the gap. The germline V gene has CDR1 MNHEY and CDR2 SVGAGI. CDR3 coding DNA: TGTGCCAGCGGGGGCTTCGTGGGGGCACCCCTCCACTTT. Translating it yields CASGGFVGAPLHF.

In its sample, this clone was seen once. The chain couples TRBV29-1 to TRBJ1-2; the match to TRBD1 covers 7 bases. The ends lost 5 bases at V and 4 bases at J; junction bases unmatched: 13. The CDR3 totals 15 residues. The germline CDR1 and CDR2 sequences are SQVTM and ANQGSEA. The CDR3 loop is CSVRRQGIMGYGYTF. The CDR3 DNA sequence: TGCAGCGTTAGAAGACAGGGAATTATGGGCTATGGCTACACCTTC.

The chain is built from TRBV9 and TRBJ1-4; D is undetermined. V lost 4 bases and J lost 8, with 18 bases in between. CDR3 length: 15 amino acids. Germline loops: CDR1 SGDLS, CDR2 YYNGEE. The CDR3 sequence: CASSLPRPMEEKLFF. The CDR3 DNA sequence: TGTGCCAGCAGCCTCCCTAGGCCCATGGAGGAAAAACTGTTTTTT.

V usage is TRBV11-2 and J usage is TRBJ1-4; 9 nucleotides agree with TRBD1. The germline V gene has CDR1 SGHAT and CDR2 FQNNGV. This CDR3 has 18 amino acids. V shed 5 bases and J 4 bases; nucleotides not matched to a gene: 14. The CDR3 sequence is CASSPIQGAIRFNEKLFF. The CDR3 region has the DNA TGTGCCAGCAGCCCTATACAGGGGGCGATTAGGTTTAATGAAAAACTGTTTTTT. Combining the CDR3 with reference TRBV11-2 and TRBJ1-4 gives the whole variable domain EAGVAQSPRYKIIEKRQSVAFWCNPISGHATLYWYQQILGQGPKLLIQFQNNGVVDDSQLPKDRFSAERLKGVDSTLKIQPAKLEDSAVYLCASSPIQGAIRFNEKLFFGSGTQLSVL.

This chain uses TRBV10-3 with TRBJ1-2; maybe TRBD1 (6 bases). The V and J ends lost 6 bases and 6 bases respectively, with 20 bases between them. CDR3 length equals 15 residues. Germline lookup yields CDR1 ENHRY and CDR2 SYGVKD. For the CDR3, the DNA is TGTGCCATCAGGTTGGACAGAGAATCCCGGAATGGCTACACCTTC. This translates into CAIRLDRESRNGYTF.

The chain couples TRBV3-1 (or the pseudogene TRBV3-2) to TRBJ1-5, with a weak D call TRBD1 (5 bases). The CDR3 contains 15 residues. Germline CDR1 and CDR2: LGHDT and YNNKEL (reference sequence). With 3 bases removed from V and 1 base from J, the gap between germline ends came to 10 bases. CDR3 amino acids: CASSQQGTSNQPQHF. In nucleotides, the CDR3 is TGTGCCAGCAGCCAGCAGGGAACGAGCAATCAGCCCCAGCATTTT.

This clone was found once. This sequence joins TRBV5-8 and TRBJ1-2; D is unclear. Germline V gene sequence: CDR1 SGHTS, CDR2 YDEGEE. Trimming cost V 5 bases and J 3 bases, with 8 bases left between them. The CDR3 is 12 amino acids. CDR3 in DNA: TGTGCCAGCAGACTCCGGGACTATGGCTACACCTTC. This encodes CASRLRDYGYTF.

This clone was recorded only once. V and J are TRBV19 and TRBJ1-5; no firm D call. Between the trimmed V and J ends, which lost 1 base and 3 bases, there was a span of 10 bases. Germline V gives CDR1 LNHDA, CDR2 SQIVND (reference sequence). The CDR3 contains 15 residues. The CDR3 region is CASSIVGSLNQPQHF. CDR3 DNA: TGTGCCAGTAGTATAGTGGGCAGCCTCAATCAGCCCCAGCATTTT.

This clone turned up a few times. The chain's CDR3 is CASRRALAGLNTEAFF. CDR3 coding DNA: TGTGCCAGTAGGCGGGCTCTGGCAGGACTGAACACTGAAGCTTTCTTT. The chain couples TRBV19 to TRBJ1-1, with unresolved D. Germline V gene sequence: CDR1 LNHDA, CDR2 SQIVND (reference sequence). Deletions cut 6 bases from V and 0 bases from J, with 17 bases between. The CDR3 contains 16 residues.

V is TRBV29-1 and J is TRBJ1-1; tentative D call: TRBD1 (5 bases). With 7 bases removed from V and 0 bases from J, the gap between germline ends came to 15 bases. Germline V gives CDR1 SQVTM, CDR2 ANQGSEA. This CDR3 has 14 residues. CDR3 bases: TGCAGCGCGCCCTCGACAGTCTTGAACACTGAAGCTTTCTTT. It is translated as CSAPSTVLNTEAFF.

This chain links TRBV19 with TRBJ1-3, with D unclear. Germline CDR1 and CDR2: LNHDA and SQIVND (reference sequence). Trimming left V 7 bases short and J 0 bases short, with 13 bases between. The length of the CDR3 is 15 residues. CDR3 region: CASTRSGVSGNTIYF. The CDR3 DNA sequence: TGTGCCAGTACTCGATCCGGAGTCTCTGGAAACACCATATATTTT.

This clone was observed a single time. The J gene is TRBJ1-5, the V gene TRBV6-4; D is unresolved. CDR3 length equals 14 residues. Germline assignment: CDR1 MRHNA and CDR2 SNTAGT. Trimming pared 0 bases from V and 3 bases from J, leaving 6 bases between. CDR3 residues: CASSDSLTNQPQHF. The CDR3 DNA sequence: TGTGCCAGCAGTGACTCTCTAACCAATCAGCCCCAGCATTTT.

This CDR3 is CASSPTGTGGNEQYF. CDR3 DNA sequence: TGTGCCAGCAGCCCCACCGGGACAGGGGGGAACGAGCAGTACTTC. V usage is TRBV7-2 and J usage is TRBJ2-7, with TRBD1 matching over 11 bases. The germline V gene has CDR1 SGHTA and CDR2 FQGNSA. With V trimmed by 5 bases and J by 5 bases, 8 bases remained unmatched. This CDR3 is 15 amino acids long.

This chain uses TRBV4-1 with TRBJ1-4; 9 bases match TRBD1. V lost 3 bases, J lost 7 bases, and 6 bases stayed unmatched. Germline CDR1 reads MGHRA; CDR2 reads YSYEKL. CDR3 length: 15 amino acids. CDR3 nucleotide sequence: TGCGCCAGCAGCCAGGACGGGACAGGGCCTGAAAAACTGTTTTTT. Its translation is CASSQDGTGPEKLFF.

In this sample, this clone turned up a few times. V usage is TRBV5-1 and J usage is TRBJ2-3; TRBD1 might be the D (6 bases). V gave up 2 bases and J gave up 0 bases, with 10 bases separating them. Germline lookup yields CDR1 SGHRS and CDR2 YFSETQ. The CDR3 runs to 15 residues. In DNA form, the CDR3 reads TGCGCCAGCAGCTTTGGTGGACAGAGCACAGATACGCAGTATTTT. This translates into CASSFGGQSTDTQYF.

This chain uses TRBV7-8 with TRBJ2-1; 7 bases align to TRBD1. The CDR3 consists of 14 residues. Trimming cost V 4 bases and J 9 bases; bases outside gene matches: 9. The germline V gene has CDR1 SGHVS and CDR2 FQNEAQ. CDR3 sequence: CASSSGTVGREQFF. In DNA, the CDR3 is TGTGCCAGCAGCTCCGGGACAGTCGGTCGTGAGCAGTTCTTC.

This clone was counted only a few times. The J gene is TRBJ1-1, the V gene TRBV19, with 7 bases lining up with TRBD1. The V and J ends lost 1 base and 11 bases, in that order; junction bases with no gene match: 7. The CDR3 loop spans 13 amino acids. Germline CDR1 and CDR2: LNHDA and SQIVND (reference sequence). The CDR3: CASSIAADRAAFF. DNA for the CDR3: TGTGCCAGTAGTATAGCCGCAGACAGGGCTGCTTTCTTT.

This chain uses TRBV29-1 with TRBJ1-2, with D possibly TRBD1 on 5 matching bases. V was cut by 0 bases and J by 3 bases, with 11 bases left in between. The CDR3 has 14 amino acids. Germline CDR1 reads SQVTM; CDR2 reads ANQGSEA. The CDR3 sequence is CSVEDEEGHYGYTF. The CDR3, as DNA: TGCAGCGTTGAAGATGAGGAGGGACACTATGGCTACACCTTC. The full variable domain, completed using reference TRBV29-1 and TRBJ1-2, is SAVISQKPSRDICQRGTSLTIQCQVDSQVTMMFWYRQQPGQSLTLIATANQGSEATYESGFVIDKFPISRPNLTFSTLTVSNMSPEDSSIYLCSVEDEEGHYGYTFGSGTRLTVV.

The gene calls are TRBV18 and TRBJ1-6; 7 positions agree with TRBD1. The CDR3 totals 14 residues. Germline values: CDR1 KGHSH, CDR2 LQKENI. V was pared by 3 bases and J by 8 bases, with 4 bases of the junction left unmatched. CDR3 sequence reads: CASSPRDSDSPLHF. Written as DNA, the CDR3 is TGTGCCAGCTCACCGCGGGACAGCGATTCACCCCTCCACTTT.

This chain uses TRBV30 with TRBJ1-2; 7 bases align to TRBD1. This CDR3 comprises 12 residues. The junction had 1 base not matched to a gene; V was cut back by 0 bases and J by 6 bases. The germline V gene has CDR1 GTSNPN and CDR2 SVGIG (reference sequence). The CDR3 sequence is CAWSVDRDGYTF. The CDR3, as DNA: TGTGCCTGGAGTGTAGACAGGGATGGCTACACCTTC.